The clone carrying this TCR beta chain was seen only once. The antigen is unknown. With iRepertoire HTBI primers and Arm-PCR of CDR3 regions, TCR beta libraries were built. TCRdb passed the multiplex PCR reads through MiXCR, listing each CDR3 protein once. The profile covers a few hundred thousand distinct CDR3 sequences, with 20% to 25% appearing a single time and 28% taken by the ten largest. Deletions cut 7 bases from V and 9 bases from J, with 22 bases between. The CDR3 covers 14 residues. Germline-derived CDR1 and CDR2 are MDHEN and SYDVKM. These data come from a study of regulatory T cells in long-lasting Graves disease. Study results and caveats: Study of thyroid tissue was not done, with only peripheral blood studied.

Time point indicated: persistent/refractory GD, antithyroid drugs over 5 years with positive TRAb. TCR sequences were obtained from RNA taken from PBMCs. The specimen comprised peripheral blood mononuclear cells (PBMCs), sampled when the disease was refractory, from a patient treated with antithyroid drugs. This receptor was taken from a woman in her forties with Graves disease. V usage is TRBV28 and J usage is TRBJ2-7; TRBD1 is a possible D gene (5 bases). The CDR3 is CASTPTQGGGVQYF. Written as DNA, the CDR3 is TGTGCCAGCACTCCTACGCAGGGTGGTGGTGTGCAGTACTTC.